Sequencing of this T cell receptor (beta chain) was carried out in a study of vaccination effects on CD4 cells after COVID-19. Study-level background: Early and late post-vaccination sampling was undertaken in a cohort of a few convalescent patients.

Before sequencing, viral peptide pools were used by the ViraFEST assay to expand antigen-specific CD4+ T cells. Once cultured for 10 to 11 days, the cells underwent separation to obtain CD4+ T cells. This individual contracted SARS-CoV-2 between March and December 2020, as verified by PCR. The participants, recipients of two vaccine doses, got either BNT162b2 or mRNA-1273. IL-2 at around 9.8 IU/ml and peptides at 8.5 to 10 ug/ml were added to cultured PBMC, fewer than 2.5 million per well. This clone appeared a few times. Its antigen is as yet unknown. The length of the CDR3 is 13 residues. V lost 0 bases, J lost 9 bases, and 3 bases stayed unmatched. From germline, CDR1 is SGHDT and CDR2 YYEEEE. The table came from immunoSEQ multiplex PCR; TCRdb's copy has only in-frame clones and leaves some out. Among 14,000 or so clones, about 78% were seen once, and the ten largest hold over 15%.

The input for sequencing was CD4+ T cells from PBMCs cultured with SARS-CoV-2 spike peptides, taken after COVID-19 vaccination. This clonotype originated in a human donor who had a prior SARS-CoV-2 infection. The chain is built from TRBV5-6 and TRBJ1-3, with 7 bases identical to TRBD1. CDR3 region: CASSLDRGPTIYF. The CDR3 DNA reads TGTGCCAGCAGCTTGGACAGGGGACCCACCATATATTTT.